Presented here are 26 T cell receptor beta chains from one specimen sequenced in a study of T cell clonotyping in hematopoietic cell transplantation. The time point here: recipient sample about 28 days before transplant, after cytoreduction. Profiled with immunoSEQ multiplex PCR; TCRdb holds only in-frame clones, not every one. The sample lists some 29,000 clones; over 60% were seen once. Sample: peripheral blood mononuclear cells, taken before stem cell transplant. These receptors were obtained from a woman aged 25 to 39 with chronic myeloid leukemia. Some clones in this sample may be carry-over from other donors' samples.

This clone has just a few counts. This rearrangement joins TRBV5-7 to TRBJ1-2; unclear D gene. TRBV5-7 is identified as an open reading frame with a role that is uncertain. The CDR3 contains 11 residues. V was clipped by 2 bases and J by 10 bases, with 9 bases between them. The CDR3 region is CASSFDVDYTF. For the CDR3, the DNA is TGTGCCAGCAGCTTTGATGTGGACTACACCTTC.

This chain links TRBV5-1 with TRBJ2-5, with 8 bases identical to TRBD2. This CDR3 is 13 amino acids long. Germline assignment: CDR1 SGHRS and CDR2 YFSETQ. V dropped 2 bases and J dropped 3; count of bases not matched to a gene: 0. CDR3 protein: CASSFSGEETQYF. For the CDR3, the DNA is TGCGCCAGCAGCTTTAGCGGGGAAGAGACCCAGTACTTC.

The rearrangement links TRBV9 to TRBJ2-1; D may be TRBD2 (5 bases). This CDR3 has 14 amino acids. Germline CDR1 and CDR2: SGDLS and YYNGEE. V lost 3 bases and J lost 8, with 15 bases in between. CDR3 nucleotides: TGTGCCAGCAGCGCCATAACTAGTAACCATGAGCAGTTCTTC. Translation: CASSAITSNHEQFF.

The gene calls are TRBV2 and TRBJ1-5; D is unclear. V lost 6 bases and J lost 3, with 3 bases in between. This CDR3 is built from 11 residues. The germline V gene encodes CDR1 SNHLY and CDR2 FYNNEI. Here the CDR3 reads CASRYNQPQHF. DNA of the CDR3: TGTGCCAGCAGGTACAATCAGCCCCAGCATTTT.

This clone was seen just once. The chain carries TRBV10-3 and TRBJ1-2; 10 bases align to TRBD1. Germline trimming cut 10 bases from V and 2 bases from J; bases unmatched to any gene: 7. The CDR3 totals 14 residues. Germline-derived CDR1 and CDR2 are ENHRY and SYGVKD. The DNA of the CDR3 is TGTGCCACCCCAAGGGGACAGGGGAACTATGGCTACACCTTC. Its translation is CATPRGQGNYGYTF.

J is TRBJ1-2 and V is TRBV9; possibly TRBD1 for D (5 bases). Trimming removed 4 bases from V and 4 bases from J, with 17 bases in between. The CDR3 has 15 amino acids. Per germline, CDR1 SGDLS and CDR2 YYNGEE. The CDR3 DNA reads TGTGCCAGCAGCCCCGGGACCTTAATTGGCTATGGCTACACCTTC. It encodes CASSPGTLIGYGYTF. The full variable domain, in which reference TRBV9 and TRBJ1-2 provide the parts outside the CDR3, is DSGVTQTPKHLITATGQRVTLRCSPRSGDLSVYWYQQSLDQGLQFLIQYYNGEERAKGNILERFSAQQFPDLHSELNLSSLELGDSALYFCASSPGTLIGYGYTFGSGTRLTVV.

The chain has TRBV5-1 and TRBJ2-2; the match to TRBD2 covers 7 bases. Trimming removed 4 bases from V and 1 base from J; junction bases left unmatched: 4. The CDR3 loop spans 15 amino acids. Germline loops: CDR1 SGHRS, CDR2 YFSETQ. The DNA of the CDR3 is TGCGCCAGCAGCGTCGGCGGGGGGAACACCGGGGAGCTGTTTTTT. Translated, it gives CASSVGGGNTGELFF.

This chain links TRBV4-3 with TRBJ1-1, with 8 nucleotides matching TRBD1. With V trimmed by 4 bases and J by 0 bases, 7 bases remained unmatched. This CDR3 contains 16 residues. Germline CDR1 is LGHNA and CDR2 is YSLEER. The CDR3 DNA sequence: TGCGCCAGCAGCCGTGGGACAGGTGAAGTGAACACTGAAGCTTTCTTT. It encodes CASSRGTGEVNTEAFF.

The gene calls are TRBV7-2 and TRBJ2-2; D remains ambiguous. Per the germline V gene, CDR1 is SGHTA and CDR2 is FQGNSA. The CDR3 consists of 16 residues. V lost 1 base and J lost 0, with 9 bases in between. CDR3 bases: TGTGCCAGCAGCTTAGACGGCACTACGAACACCGGGGAGCTGTTTTTT. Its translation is CASSLDGTTNTGELFF.

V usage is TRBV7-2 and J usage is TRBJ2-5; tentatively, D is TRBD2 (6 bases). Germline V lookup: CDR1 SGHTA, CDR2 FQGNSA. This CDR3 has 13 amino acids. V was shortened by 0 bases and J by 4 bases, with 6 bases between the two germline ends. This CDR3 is CASSLAGGETQYF. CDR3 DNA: TGTGCCAGCAGCTTAGCGGGGGGAGAGACCCAGTACTTC. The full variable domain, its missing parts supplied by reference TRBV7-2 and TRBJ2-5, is GAGVSQSPSNKVTEKGKDVELRCDPISGHTALYWYRQSLGQGLEFLIYFQGNSAPDKSGLPSDRFSAERTGGSVSTLTIQRTQQEDSAVYLCASSLAGGETQYFGPGTRLLVL.

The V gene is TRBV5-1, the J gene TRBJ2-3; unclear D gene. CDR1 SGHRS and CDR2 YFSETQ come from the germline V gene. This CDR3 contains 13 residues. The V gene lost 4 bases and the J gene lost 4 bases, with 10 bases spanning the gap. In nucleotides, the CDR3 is TGCGCCAGCAGCACCCCCGTGGCAGATACGCAGTATTTT. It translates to CASSTPVADTQYF.

The CDR3 region has the DNA TGTGCCTGGAGAGACAGGGGGGGGAACACTGAAGCTTTCTTT. Protein: CAWRDRGGNTEAFF. The gene calls are TRBV30 and TRBJ1-1; the match to TRBD1 covers 9 bases. The CDR3 totals 14 residues. V lost 3 bases, J lost 1 base, and 3 bases stayed unmatched. Germline CDR1 reads GTSNPN; CDR2 reads SVGIG (reference sequence).

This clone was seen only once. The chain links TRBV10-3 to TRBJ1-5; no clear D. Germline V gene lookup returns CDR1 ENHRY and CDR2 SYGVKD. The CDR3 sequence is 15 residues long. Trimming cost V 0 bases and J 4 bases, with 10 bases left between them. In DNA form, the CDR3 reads TGTGCCATCAGTGAGTCAGGGTCCAGGAATCAGCCCCAGCATTTT. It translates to CAISESGSRNQPQHF.

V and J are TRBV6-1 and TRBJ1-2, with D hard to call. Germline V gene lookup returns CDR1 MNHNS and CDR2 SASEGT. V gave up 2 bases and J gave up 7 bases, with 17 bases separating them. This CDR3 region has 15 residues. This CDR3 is CASSESEGMIGGYTF. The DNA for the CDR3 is TGTGCCAGCAGTGAAAGTGAGGGAATGATAGGTGGCTACACCTTC.

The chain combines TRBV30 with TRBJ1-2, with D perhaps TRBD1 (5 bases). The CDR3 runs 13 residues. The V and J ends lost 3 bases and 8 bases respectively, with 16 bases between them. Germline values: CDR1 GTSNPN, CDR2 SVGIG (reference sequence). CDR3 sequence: CAWSATPGPGYTF. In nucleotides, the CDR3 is TGTGCCTGGAGCGCCACTCCGGGGCCGGGCTACACCTTC.

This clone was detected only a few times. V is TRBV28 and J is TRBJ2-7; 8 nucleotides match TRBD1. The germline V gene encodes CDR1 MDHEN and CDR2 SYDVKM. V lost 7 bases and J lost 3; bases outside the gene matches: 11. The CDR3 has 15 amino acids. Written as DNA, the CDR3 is TGTGCCAGCAAAGCAGGGGGCCTAAGGGGCTACGAGCAGTACGTC. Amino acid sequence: CASKAGGLRGYEQYV.

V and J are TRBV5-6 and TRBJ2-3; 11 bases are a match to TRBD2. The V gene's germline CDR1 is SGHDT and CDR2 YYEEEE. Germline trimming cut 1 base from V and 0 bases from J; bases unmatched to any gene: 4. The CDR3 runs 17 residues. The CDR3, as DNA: TGTGCCAGCAGCTTGAATAGCGGGGGGGGAAGCACAGATACGCAGTATTTT. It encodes CASSLNSGGGSTDTQYF.

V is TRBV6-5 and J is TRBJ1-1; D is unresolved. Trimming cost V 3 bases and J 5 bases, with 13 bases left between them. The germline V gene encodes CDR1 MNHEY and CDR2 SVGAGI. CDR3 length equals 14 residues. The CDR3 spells CASSYSTVKTEAFF. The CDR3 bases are TGTGCCAGCAGTTATTCTACGGTAAAGACTGAAGCTTTCTTT.

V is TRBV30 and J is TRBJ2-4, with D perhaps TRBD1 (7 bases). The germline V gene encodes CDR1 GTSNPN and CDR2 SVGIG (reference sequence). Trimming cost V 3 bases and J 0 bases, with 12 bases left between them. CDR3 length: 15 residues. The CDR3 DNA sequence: TGTGCCTGGAGCCAGGGGGGCCTAGCCAAAAACATTCAGTACTTC. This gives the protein CAWSQGGLAKNIQYF.

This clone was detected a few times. In DNA, the CDR3 is TGTGCCAGCAGCTCCAGAGGACAGGGGGCCTACAATGAGCAGTTCTTC. Protein product: CASSSRGQGAYNEQFF. J is TRBJ2-1 and V is TRBV5-4; 10 nucleotides agree with TRBD1. CDR1 is SGHNT, CDR2 YYREEE, per germline (reference sequence). Trimming at V came to 3 bases and at J to 2 bases, leaving 5 bases not matched to a gene. There are 16 residues in the CDR3.

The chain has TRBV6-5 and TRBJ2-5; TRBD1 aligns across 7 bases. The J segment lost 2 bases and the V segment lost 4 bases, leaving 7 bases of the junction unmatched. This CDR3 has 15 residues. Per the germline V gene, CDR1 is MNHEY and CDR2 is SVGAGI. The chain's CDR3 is CASSSRGLVQETQYF. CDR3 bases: TGTGCCAGCAGTTCAAGGGGGCTAGTGCAAGAGACCCAGTACTTC.

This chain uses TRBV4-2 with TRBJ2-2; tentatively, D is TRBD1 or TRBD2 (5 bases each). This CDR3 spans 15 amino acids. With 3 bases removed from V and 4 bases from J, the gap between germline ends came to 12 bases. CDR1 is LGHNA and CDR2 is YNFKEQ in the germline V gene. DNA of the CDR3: TGTGCCAGCAGCCAGGGGACCTATCCCACCGGGGAGCTGTTTTTT. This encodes CASSQGTYPTGELFF.

The CDR3 spells CASSLDPGQGVYRGYTF. The CDR3 DNA follows: TGTGCCAGCAGCTTGGATCCGGGACAGGGCGTATATCGTGGCTACACCTTC. V gene TRBV11-2 combines with J gene TRBJ1-2; 9 bases line up with TRBD1. From germline, CDR1 is SGHAT and CDR2 FQNNGV. CDR3 length: 17 amino acids. The V segment lost 3 bases and the J segment 7 bases; nucleotides outside the gene matches: 15.

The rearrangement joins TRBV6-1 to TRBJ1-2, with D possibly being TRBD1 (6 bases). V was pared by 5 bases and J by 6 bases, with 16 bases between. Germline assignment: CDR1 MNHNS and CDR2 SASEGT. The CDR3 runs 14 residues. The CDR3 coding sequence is TGTGCCAGCAGTCTAGGACAAGGGGGGGATGGCTACACCTTC. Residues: CASSLGQGGDGYTF.

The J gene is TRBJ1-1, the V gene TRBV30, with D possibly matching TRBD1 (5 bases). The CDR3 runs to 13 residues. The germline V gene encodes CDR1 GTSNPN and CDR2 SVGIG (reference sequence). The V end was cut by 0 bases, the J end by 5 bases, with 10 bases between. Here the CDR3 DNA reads TGTGCCTGGAGTGTGGGGCGAGGTACTGAAGCTTTCTTT. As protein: CAWSVGRGTEAFF.

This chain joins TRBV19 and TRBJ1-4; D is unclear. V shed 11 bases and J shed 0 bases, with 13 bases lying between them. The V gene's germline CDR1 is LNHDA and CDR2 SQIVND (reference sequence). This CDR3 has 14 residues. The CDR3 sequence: CASGGIATNEKLFF. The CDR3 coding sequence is TGTGCCTCTGGAGGGATTGCAACTAATGAAAAACTGTTTTTT.